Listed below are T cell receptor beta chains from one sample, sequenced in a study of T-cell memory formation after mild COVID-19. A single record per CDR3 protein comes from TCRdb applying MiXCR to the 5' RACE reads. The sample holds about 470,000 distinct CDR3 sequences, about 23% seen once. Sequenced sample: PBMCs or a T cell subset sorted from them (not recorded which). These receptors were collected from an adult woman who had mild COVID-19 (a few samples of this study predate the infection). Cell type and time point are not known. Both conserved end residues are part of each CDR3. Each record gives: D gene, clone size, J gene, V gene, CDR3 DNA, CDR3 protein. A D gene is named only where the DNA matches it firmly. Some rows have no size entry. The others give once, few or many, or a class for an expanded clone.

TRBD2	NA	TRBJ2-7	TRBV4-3	TGCGCCAGCAGCCAACCCCCCGGCGGGAGCTCCTACGAGCAGTACTTC	CASSQPPGGSSYEQYF
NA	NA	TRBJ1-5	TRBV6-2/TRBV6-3	TGTGCCAGCAGTGTGCCAGCCATCAATCAGCCCCAGCATTTT	CASSVPAINQPQHF
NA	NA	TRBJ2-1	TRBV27	TGTGCCAGCAGCCACGACAGGAGCTCCTACAATGAGCAGTTCTTC	CASSHDRSSYNEQFF
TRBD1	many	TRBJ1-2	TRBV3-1	TGTGCCAGCAGCCAAGGGACAGGCTCTAACTATGGCTACACCTTC	CASSQGTGSNYGYTF
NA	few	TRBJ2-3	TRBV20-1	TGCAGTGCTAGGATTGGCACTAGTTTCGCAGATACGCAGTATTTT	CSARIGTSFADTQYF
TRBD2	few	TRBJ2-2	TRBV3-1	TGTGCCAGCAGCCAAGAACCACCGGGGGGGGCGAACACCGGGGAGCTGTTTTTT	CASSQEPPGGANTGELFF
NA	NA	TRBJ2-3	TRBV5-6	TGTGCCAGCAGCTTGGCCCTCGGAGACCTGACTACAGATACGCAGTATTTT	CASSLALGDLTTDTQYF
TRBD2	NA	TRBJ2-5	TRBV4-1	TGCGCCAGCAGCCACCCGGGGGGGAGCCAAGAGACCCAGTACTTC	CASSHPGGSQETQYF
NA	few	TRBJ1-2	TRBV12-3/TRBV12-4	TGTGCCAGCGGACGGGCAACCTCTATGGCTTACACCTTC	CASGRATSMAYTF
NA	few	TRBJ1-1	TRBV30	TGTGCCTGGAGTGTGGTCCTGTCGGGCACTGAAGCTTTCTTT	CAWSVVLSGTEAFF
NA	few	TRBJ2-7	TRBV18	TGTGCCAGCTCACCGGGGACCGTCGAAGCCTACGAGCAGTACTTC	CASSPGTVEAYEQYF
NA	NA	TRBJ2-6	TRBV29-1	TGCAGCGTTGGGGGGGTTGGGGCCAACGTCCTGACTTTC	CSVGGVGANVLTF
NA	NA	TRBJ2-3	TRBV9	TGTGCCAGCAGCGTAGTTTGGGGGAGTACAGATACGCAGTATTTT	CASSVVWGSTDTQYF
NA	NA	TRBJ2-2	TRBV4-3	TGCGCCAGCAGCCAAGATGAGGTCGGATGGGGCGGGGAGCTGTTTTTT	CASSQDEVGWGGELFF
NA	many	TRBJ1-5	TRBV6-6	TGTGCCAGCAGTTCACAATACCGGGACTCCGATCAGCCCCAGCATTTT	CASSSQYRDSDQPQHF
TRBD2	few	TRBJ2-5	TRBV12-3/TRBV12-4	TGTGCCAGCGGACTAGCGGGGATGAAGACCCAGTACTTC	CASGLAGMKTQYF
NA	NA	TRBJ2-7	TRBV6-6	TGTGCCAGCAGTTACTCGGTGGCTAGATCCTACGAGCAGTACTTC	CASSYSVARSYEQYF
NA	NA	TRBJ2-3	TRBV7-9	TGTGCCAGCAGCTTAGAGCGATGGAGCACAGATACGCAGTATTTT	CASSLERWSTDTQYF
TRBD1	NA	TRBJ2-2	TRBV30	TGTGCCTGGAGTGTAGACAGGGTGTATATCGGGGAGCTGTTTTTT	CAWSVDRVYIGELFF
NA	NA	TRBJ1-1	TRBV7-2	TGTGCCAGCAGCTCAACCGGGACGGGGAACACTGAAGCTTTCTTT	CASSSTGTGNTEAFF
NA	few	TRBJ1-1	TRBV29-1	TGCAGCGTTGAATACGAGGGCCCTGAAGCTTTCTTT	CSVEYEGPEAFF
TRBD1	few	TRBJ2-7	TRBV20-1	TGCAGTGCGTTACAGGGGTACGAGCAGTACTTC	CSALQGYEQYF
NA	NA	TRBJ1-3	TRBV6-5	TGTGCCAGCAGTTACTCACAGGGATTATTGGCTGGAAACACCATATATTTT	CASSYSQGLLAGNTIYF
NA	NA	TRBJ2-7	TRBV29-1	TGCAGCGTTGCGGGTGGCTACGAGCAGTACTTC	CSVAGGYEQYF
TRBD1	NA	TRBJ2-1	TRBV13	TGTGCCAGCAGCGGGACAGGGCTTGAGCAGTTCTTC	CASSGTGLEQFF
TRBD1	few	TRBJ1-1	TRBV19	TGTGCCAGTACCGATAGTATGCAGGGGGACACTGAAGCTTTCTTT	CASTDSMQGDTEAFF
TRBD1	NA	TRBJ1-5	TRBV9	TGTGCCAGCAGCGTCCGGGACAGCCCATATAGCAATCAGCCCCAGCATTTT	CASSVRDSPYSNQPQHF
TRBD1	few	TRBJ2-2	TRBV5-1	TGCGCCAGTCAACCAGGGACAGCCAACACCGGGGAGCTGTTTTTT	CASQPGTANTGELFF
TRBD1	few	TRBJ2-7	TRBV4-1	TGCGCCAGCAGCCTCACGACAGGGCTTACCTACGAGCAGTACTTC	CASSLTTGLTYEQYF
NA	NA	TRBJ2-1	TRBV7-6	TGTGCCAGCAGCTTAGGGACGGGAGTCGGAGGAAATGAGCAGTTCTTC	CASSLGTGVGGNEQFF
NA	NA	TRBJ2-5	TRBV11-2	TGTGCCAGCAGCTCAACCACCCCCCGAGTAGGCGGAGAGACCCAGTACTTC	CASSSTTPRVGGETQYF
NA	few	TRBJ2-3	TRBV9	TGTGCCAGCAGCGCCCGGGACCTCCTCACCTTCACAGATACGCAGTATTTT	CASSARDLLTFTDTQYF
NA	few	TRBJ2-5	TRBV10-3	TGTGCCATCAGTGAGTCGGGGCGGATGGACCGTCAGTACTTC	CAISESGRMDRQYF
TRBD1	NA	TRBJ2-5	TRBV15	TGTGCCACCAGCAGAGAATCGGGACAGTTTACGGAGACCCAGTACTTC	CATSRESGQFTETQYF
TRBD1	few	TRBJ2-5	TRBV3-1	TGTGCCAGCAGACCACAGGGGGCTCGACAAGAGACCCAGTACTTC	CASRPQGARQETQYF
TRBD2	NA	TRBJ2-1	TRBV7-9	TGTGCCAGCAGCTTACTAACAGGCGGGGGTTCTTACAATGAGCAGTTCTTC	CASSLLTGGGSYNEQFF
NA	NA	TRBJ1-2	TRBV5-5	TGTGCCAGCAGCTCCCTGGGATCTAACTATGGCTACACCTTC	CASSSLGSNYGYTF
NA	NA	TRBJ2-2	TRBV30	TGTGCCCGGGTAGGGTATGCCGGGGAGCTGTTTTTT	CARVGYAGELFF
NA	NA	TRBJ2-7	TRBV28	TGTGCCAGCAGTTTTGGCATTCTCTACGAGCAGTACTTC	CASSFGILYEQYF
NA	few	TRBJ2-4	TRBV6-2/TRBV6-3	TGTGCCAGCAGTTACCCGCGGGACCTAGCCAAAAACATTCAGTACTTC	CASSYPRDLAKNIQYF
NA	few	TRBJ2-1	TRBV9	TGTGCCAGCAGCGTAGCTACCGCCGGCTCCTACAATGAGCAGTTCTTC	CASSVATAGSYNEQFF
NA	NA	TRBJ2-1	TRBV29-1	TGCAGCGTTGTACCGGGCCTAAGCTCCTACAATGAGCAGTTCTTC	CSVVPGLSSYNEQFF
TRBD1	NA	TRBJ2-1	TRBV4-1	TGCGCCAGCAGCCATGCACAGGGGTCTGGGAACAATGAGCAGTTCTTC	CASSHAQGSGNNEQFF
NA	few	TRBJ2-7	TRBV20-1	TGCAGTGCTAGAACTAGCCGAATCTCCTACGAGCAGTACTTC	CSARTSRISYEQYF
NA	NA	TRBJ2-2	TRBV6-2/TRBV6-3	TGTGCCAGCAGTTACTCGGCAGGGGTTTACACCGGGGAGCTGTTTTTT	CASSYSAGVYTGELFF
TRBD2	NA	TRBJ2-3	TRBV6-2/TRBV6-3	TGTGCCAGCAGCACTACTAGCGGGAGAGAGACAGATACGCAGTATTTT	CASSTTSGRETDTQYF
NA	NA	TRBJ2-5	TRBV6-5	TGTGCCACGAGTACGTGGGGGGCCCAGGAGACCCAGTACTTC	CATSTWGAQETQYF
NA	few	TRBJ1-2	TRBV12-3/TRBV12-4	TGTGCCAGCAGTTTAGCAGTCGGAGGCTACACCTTC	CASSLAVGGYTF
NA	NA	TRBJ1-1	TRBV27	TGTGCCAGCAGTTCTCCGAGTGGGAGAGCTGAAGCTTTCTTT	CASSSPSGRAEAFF
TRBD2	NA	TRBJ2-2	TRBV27	TGTGCCAGCAACCGACTAGCGGGATCGAACACCGGGGAGCTGTTTTTT	CASNRLAGSNTGELFF
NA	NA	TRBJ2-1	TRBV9	TGTGCCAGCAGCCCCTCCCGTGGGACTTACAATGAGCAGTTCTTC	CASSPSRGTYNEQFF
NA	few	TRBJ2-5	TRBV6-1	TGTGCCAGCAGGGGAGACAGCCTCCAAGAGACCCAGTACTTC	CASRGDSLQETQYF
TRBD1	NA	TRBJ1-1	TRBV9	TGTGCCAGCAGCGCCGGGACAGGGAATCAAGCTTTCTTT	CASSAGTGNQAFF
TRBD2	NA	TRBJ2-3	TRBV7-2	TGTGCCAGCAGCTTAGTCGGGCGGGAGGAAGGCACAGATACGCAGTATTTT	CASSLVGREEGTDTQYF
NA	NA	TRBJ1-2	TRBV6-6	TGTGCCACTTCTCGCCAGGCAAACTATGGCTACACCTTC	CATSRQANYGYTF